The 22 T cell receptor beta chains given below trace back to one sample, sequenced in a study of blood T cell repertoires in COVID-19. Sequencing was performed with immunoSEQ multiplex PCR; in TCRdb, only in-frame clones are kept and a portion is missing. Of 240,000 or so clones listed, around 87% were seen once; the top ten hold about 3.5%. The sequenced material came from PBMCs or T cells enriched from blood (not recorded which). Source of these receptors: a woman between 35 and 50 years old with acute COVID-19.

The V call is TRBV11-3, the J call TRBJ2-1; the D gene is possibly TRBD1 (7 bases). Germline values: CDR1 SGHNT, CDR2 YENEEA. Trimming left V 5 bases short and J 4 bases short, with 12 bases between. CDR3 size: 14 residues. CDR3 DNA: TGTGCCAGCAGCGCCCCAGGGGGGTACAATGAGCAGTTCTTC. Amino acid sequence: CASSAPGGYNEQFF.

For this clone: Other DNA sequences in this sample translate to the same CDR3. The CDR3 loop is CASSLDGAENQPQHF. The DNA of the CDR3 is TGCGCCAGCAGCTTGGATGGGGCGGAAAATCAGCCCCAGCATTTT. V gene TRBV5-1 combines with J gene TRBJ1-5, with D tentatively TRBD1 (5 bases). The V end was cut by 0 bases, the J end by 4 bases, with 11 bases between. Germline-derived CDR1 and CDR2 are SGHRS and YFSETQ. This CDR3 contains 15 residues.

The chain joins TRBV21-1 to TRBJ1-1. TRBV21-1 is a listed pseudogene. The CDR3 covers 16 residues. The CDR3 region is CASSIERPGGTTEAFF. DNA of the CDR3: TGTGCCAGCAGCATTGAACGCCCGGGGGGCACCACTGAAGCTTTCTTT.

The chain carries TRBV29-1 and TRBJ2-3, with TRBD1 matching 7 bases. The CDR3 totals 13 residues. CDR1 SQVTM and CDR2 ANQGSEA come from the germline V gene. V lost 3 bases, J lost 4 bases, and 4 bases stayed unmatched. The CDR3 region is CSVERQGADTQYF. The CDR3 nucleotides are TGCAGCGTTGAGAGGCAGGGGGCAGATACGCAGTATTTT.

The chain combines TRBV14 with TRBJ1-1, with 8 positions matching TRBD1. The germline V gene encodes CDR1 SGHDN and CDR2 FVKESK. J was trimmed by 4 bases and V by 2 bases; bases with no gene match: 9. The CDR3 is 16 residues long. The CDR3 nucleotides are TGTGCCAGCAGCCAACACATACAGGGGGAGAGCACTGAAGCTTTCTTT. It is translated as CASSQHIQGESTEAFF.

The rearrangement uses TRBV12-3 or TRBV12-4 and TRBJ1-4; D is uncertain. V was pared by 5 bases and J by 8 bases, with 12 bases between. The CDR3 has 13 amino acids. The chain's CDR3 is CASSINAGEKLFF. Written as DNA, the CDR3 is TGTGCCAGCAGTATCAACGCGGGAGAAAAACTGTTTTTT.

CDR3: CASTKGQGYQPQHF. DNA for the CDR3: TGTGCCAGTACAAAAGGGCAGGGCTATCAGCCCCAGCATTTT. V gene TRBV19 combines with J gene TRBJ1-5, with D maybe TRBD1 (5 bases). Per the germline V gene, CDR1 is LNHDA and CDR2 is SQIVND (reference sequence). V lost 7 bases, J lost 5 bases, and 15 bases lay in between. This CDR3 region has 14 residues.

The chain combines TRBV29-1 with TRBJ2-3; D is ambiguous. V was shortened by 3 bases and J by 0 bases, with 10 bases between the two germline ends. The CDR3 is 14 residues long. Germline lookup yields CDR1 SQVTM and CDR2 ANQGSEA. The CDR3 sequence is CSVEGRVSTDTQYF. As DNA, the CDR3 is TGCAGCGTTGAGGGTCGGGTTAGCACAGATACGCAGTATTTT.

This chain links TRBV2 with TRBJ1-4, with 10 bases matching TRBD1. The trim removed 5 bases at V and 6 bases at J, leaving 6 bases unmatched. Germline CDR1 is SNHLY and CDR2 is FYNNEI. The CDR3 loop spans 15 amino acids. As DNA, the CDR3 is TGTGCCAGCAGTTTACCGGGACAGGGGTATGAAAAACTGTTTTTT. Translated: CASSLPGQGYEKLFF.

The chain recombines TRBV18 with TRBJ2-2; TRBD1 aligns across 10 bases. The V gene's germline CDR1 is KGHSH and CDR2 LQKENI. This CDR3 spans 15 amino acids. Unmatched junction bases numbered 8, after V lost 3 bases and J lost 10 bases. The CDR3 loop is CASSPAGTGVSELFF. CDR3 DNA: TGTGCCAGCTCACCTGCTGGGACAGGGGTGTCGGAGCTGTTTTTT. The variable domain in full, completed from reference TRBV18 and TRBJ2-2, reads NAGVMQNPRHLVRRRGQEARLRCSPMKGHSHVYWYRQLPEEGLKFMVYLQKENIIDESGMPKERFSAEFPKEGPSILRIQQVVRGDSAAYFCASSPAGTGVSELFFGEGSRLTVL.

The rearrangement uses TRBV7-3 and TRBJ2-7, with D possibly matching TRBD1 (7 bases). Germline CDR1 and CDR2: SGHTA and FQGTGA. The CDR3 sequence is 14 residues long. The V end lost 2 bases, the J end lost 5 bases, and 13 bases lay between the germline ends. CDR3 nucleotide sequence: TGTGCCAGCAGCTTATCAGGAGGGGGCAACGAGCAGTACTTC. Protein: CASSLSGGGNEQYF.

The chain couples TRBV10-3 to TRBJ2-5, with 7 bases that match TRBD2. The V gene end was trimmed by 8 bases and the J gene end by 2 bases; junction bases not matched to a gene: 8. Germline CDR1 reads ENHRY; CDR2 reads SYGVKD. The CDR3 has 14 amino acids. CDR3 DNA: TGTGCCATCGCCGCCACTAGCGCACAAGAGACCCAGTACTTC. Translated: CAIAATSAQETQYF.

The chain has TRBV11-3 and TRBJ2-7, with D perhaps TRBD2 (6 bases). In germline, CDR1 is SGHNT, CDR2 YENEEA. CDR3 size: 14 residues. Trimming cost V 1 base and J 3 bases, with 10 bases left between them. CDR3 coding DNA: TGTGCCAGCAGCTTAGTTGGAGGGTACTACGAGCAGTACTTC. It encodes CASSLVGGYYEQYF.

The chain uses TRBV10-3 and TRBJ1-1, with a tentative D call TRBD1 (6 bases). Germline assignment: CDR1 ENHRY and CDR2 SYGVKD. Trimming pared 6 bases from V and 6 bases from J, leaving 11 bases between. CDR3 length equals 12 residues. This chain's CDR3 is CAIRGTSSEAFF. Here the CDR3 DNA reads TGTGCCATCAGGGGGACAAGCTCTGAAGCTTTCTTT.

The V and J genes are TRBV4-2 and TRBJ1-6, with 7 bases lining up with TRBD1. The germline V gene encodes CDR1 LGHNA and CDR2 YNFKEQ. The V segment lost 1 base and the J segment 9 bases; nucleotides outside the gene matches: 3. The CDR3 runs 14 residues. The CDR3 coding sequence is TGTGCCAGCAGCCAAGGGACAGGTGGTTCACCCCTCCACTTT. Translating gives CASSQGTGGSPLHF.

This clone was detected only a few times. The chain joins TRBV2 to TRBJ1-2, with D tentatively TRBD1 (5 bases). The V end was cut by 2 bases, the J end by 5 bases, with 15 bases between. Germline lookup yields CDR1 SNHLY and CDR2 FYNNEI. The CDR3 is 15 residues long. CDR3 in DNA: TGTGCCAGCAGTGAATCTCCAGGGTCAGCATATGGCTACACCTTC. This gives the protein CASSESPGSAYGYTF.

J is TRBJ2-2 and V is TRBV6-4; 7 bases map to TRBD1. CDR1 is MRHNA, CDR2 SNTAGT, per germline. The CDR3 extends over 14 amino acids. V shed 6 bases, J shed 0 bases, and the junction held 1 base outside the gene matches. The CDR3 DNA reads as TGTGCCAGCAGAGGACAGGCGAACACCGGGGAGCTGTTTTTT. Its translation: CASRGQANTGELFF.

V usage is TRBV11-3 and J usage is TRBJ2-1; D may be TRBD1 (6 bases). V lost 4 bases to trimming and J lost 0 bases, with 10 bases between them. The CDR3 extends over 15 amino acids. Germline V gene sequence: CDR1 SGHNT, CDR2 YENEEA. For the CDR3, the DNA is TGTGCCAGCAGCTCAGGGGCGGGCTCCTACAATGAGCAGTTCTTC. It encodes CASSSGAGSYNEQFF.

For the CDR3, the DNA is TGTGCCAGCTCGGACAGGGGCGTGGGCGAGCAGTACTTC. This translates into CASSDRGVGEQYF. V is TRBV27 and J is TRBJ2-7; 9 bases map to TRBD1. The germline gives CDR1 MNHEY, CDR2 SMNVEV (reference sequence). The CDR3 has 13 residues. Trimming took 8 bases from V and 6 from J; bases not matched to a gene: 8.

The chain has TRBV19 and TRBJ2-7, with a tentative D call TRBD2 (5 bases). CDR3 length equals 14 residues. Germline-derived CDR1 and CDR2 are LNHDA and SQIVND (reference sequence). Deletions cut 5 bases from V and 0 bases from J, with 11 bases between. In DNA, the CDR3 is TGTGCCAGTAGTCCCCCGGGGTCCTCCTACGAGCAGTACTTC. Translated, it gives CASSPPGSSYEQYF.

The gene calls are TRBV18 and TRBJ2-1; 9 nucleotides match TRBD2. CDR3 length: 14 residues. Per the germline V gene, CDR1 is KGHSH and CDR2 is LQKENI. The V gene end was trimmed by 3 bases and the J gene end by 8 bases; junction bases not matched to a gene: 5. The CDR3 bases are TGTGCCAGCTCACCCCAGCGGGAGGAGGATGAGCAGTTCTTC. Encoded protein: CASSPQREEDEQFF.

The V call is TRBV7-8, the J call TRBJ1-1; 7 bases agree with TRBD1. CDR1 is SGHVS and CDR2 is FQNEAQ in the germline V gene. The CDR3 is made up of 16 amino acids. The V segment lost 5 bases and the J segment 0 bases; nucleotides outside the gene matches: 9. The DNA of the CDR3 is TGTGCCAGCAGCCAAAGGACAGGAAGATTGAACACTGAAGCTTTCTTT. It translates to CASSQRTGRLNTEAFF.